The following is a T cell receptor (beta chain) sequence with its context. After extraction with the RNeasy kit, roughly 0.45 to 1 ug of the RNA was reverse transcribed using random hexamers. The CDR3 of TCR beta was amplified by immunoSEQ multiplex PCR across 54 Vbeta and 13 Jbeta. TCRdb processed the immunoSEQ multiplex PCR reads anew with MiXCR; each CDR3 protein has one entry. The data show 250,000 or so distinct CDR3 sequences, just over 90% seen once. This specimen comes from a study of CD8 T cells in Susac syndrome. Germline values: CDR1 MNHNS, CDR2 SASEGT. V was cut by 8 bases and J by 2 bases, with 13 bases left in between. The CDR3 covers 14 residues.

The sequencing input was CD4+ T cells from PBMCs. The receptor's source is a human donor with multiple sclerosis. J is TRBJ1-5 and V is TRBV6-1, with D unclear. CDR3 loop: CASELRGGNQPQHF. The CDR3, as DNA: TGTGCCAGCGAGCTCCGGGGTGGCAATCAGCCCCAGCATTTT.